This T cell receptor (beta chain) is from a study of cytotoxic CD8 clonotypes in ibrutinib-treated CLL. Overall study context: Researchers reported about a dozen relapsed/refractory and 15 treatment-naive patients, 17 of them IGHV unmutated.

Germline CDR1 SGHRS, CDR2 YFSETQ. The CDR3 spans 14 residues. Trimming removed 4 bases from V and 2 bases from J; junction bases left unmatched: 3. Profiled with immunoSEQ multiplex PCR; TCRdb holds only in-frame clones, not every one. The sample contains about 310,000 clones, roughly 85% of which appear only once. This receptor was obtained from a human donor with chronic lymphocytic leukemia. V is TRBV5-1 and J is TRBJ2-7, with 10 bases aligning to TRBD1. This specimen was PBMCs, taken before ibrutinib treatment. CDR3 sequence: CASSAGQGPYEQYF. CDR3 bases: TGCGCCAGCAGCGCGGGACAGGGGCCCTACGAGCAGTACTTC. Based on the CDR3 plus reference TRBV5-1 and TRBJ2-7, the full variable domain is KAGVTQTPRYLIKTRGQQVTLSCSPISGHRSVSWYQQTPGQGLQFLFEYFSETQRNKGNFPGRFSGRQFSNSRSEMNVSTLELGDSALYLCASSAGQGPYEQYFGPGTRLTVT.